The 26 T cell receptor beta chains reported below all come from one sample, sequenced in a study of PD-L1 blockade in urothelial cancer. TCRdb's copy holds only in-frame clones and misses some; the assay was immunoSEQ multiplex PCR. The sample contains tens of thousands of clones, 70% to 90% of which appear only once. The source was PBMCs, collected around atezolizumab (anti-PD-L1) treatment. These receptors all stem from a man in his 60s with urothelial cancer.

As DNA, the CDR3 is TGCGCCAGCAGCCAGGAACAGGGGTGGACTAATGAAAAACTGTTTTTT. Protein: CASSQEQGWTNEKLFF. The J gene is TRBJ1-4, the V gene TRBV4-3, with 7 bases matching TRBD1. V shed 3 bases, J shed 2 bases, and the junction held 6 bases outside the gene matches. The CDR3 runs 16 residues. Germline V gene data show CDR1 as LGHNA and CDR2 as YSLEER.

The chain employs TRBV2 and TRBJ2-1, with TRBD2 matching 7 bases. The CDR3 covers 16 residues. J lost 0 bases, V lost 5 bases, and 7 bases had no gene match. Germline CDR1 reads SNHLY; CDR2 reads FYNNEI. The CDR3 loop is CASSPSGESSYNEQFF. The CDR3 DNA reads as TGTGCCAGCAGTCCCAGCGGGGAGAGCTCCTACAATGAGCAGTTCTTC.

The chain employs TRBV19 and TRBJ2-3; 13 bases match TRBD2. V shed 5 bases and J 5 bases; nucleotides not matched to a gene: 4. Germline lookup yields CDR1 LNHDA and CDR2 SQIVND (reference sequence). The CDR3 covers 15 residues. In DNA form, the CDR3 reads TGTGCCAGTAGTGCACTAGCGGGGGGGGAAGATACGCAGTATTTT. Translating gives CASSALAGGEDTQYF.

This clone was counted between two and nine times. This chain connects TRBV9 to TRBJ2-3; a possible D gene is TRBD2 (5 bases). The CDR3 contains 13 residues. Germline CDR1 and CDR2: SGDLS and YYNGEE. Trimming removed 3 bases from V and 0 bases from J, with 5 bases in between. The CDR3 region is CASSGTSTDTQYF. As DNA, the CDR3 is TGTGCCAGCAGCGGGACTAGCACAGATACGCAGTATTTT.

This rearrangement joins TRBV4-1 to TRBJ2-7; 8 nucleotides match TRBD1. Germline CDR1 MGHRA, CDR2 YSYEKL. CDR3 length: 15 residues. V was clipped by 3 bases and J by 2 bases; unmatched bases: 6. The CDR3 bases are TGCGCCAGCAGCCAGGATCAGGGGGCCCCCTACGAGCAGTACTTC. Protein: CASSQDQGAPYEQYF.

CDR3 amino acids: CSATRETQYF. In nucleotides, the CDR3 is TGCAGTGCTACCCGTGAGACCCAGTACTTC. The chain couples TRBV20-1 to TRBJ2-5; no firm D call. The CDR3 loop spans 10 amino acids. The germline V gene encodes CDR1 DFQATT and CDR2 SNEGSKA (reference sequence). V dropped 4 bases and J dropped 5 bases, with 5 bases sitting between them.

V usage is TRBV15 and J usage is TRBJ2-6, with D uncertain. This CDR3 comprises 13 residues. Trimming stripped 6 bases from V and 2 bases from J, with 5 bases between. Germline-derived CDR1 and CDR2 are LNHNV and YYDKDF (reference sequence). DNA for the CDR3: TGTGCCACCAGGGCCCCTGGGGCCAACGTCCTGACTTTC. This translates into CATRAPGANVLTF.

This clone was seen only once. The gene calls are TRBV10-3 and TRBJ2-5; 7 nucleotides line up with TRBD1. The CDR3 contains 14 residues. V lost 6 bases and J lost 5; bases outside the gene matches: 9. CDR1 is ENHRY and CDR2 is SYGVKD in the germline V gene. The CDR3 region has the DNA TGTGCCATCAGATCGGACAGGTCGGAGGAGACCCAGTACTTC. Protein sequence: CAIRSDRSEETQYF.

This rearrangement joins TRBV6-5 to TRBJ2-7; D is possibly TRBD2 (6 bases). Per the germline V gene, CDR1 is MNHEY and CDR2 is SVGAGI. The CDR3 is 15 residues long. V was clipped by 2 bases and J by 3 bases, with 14 bases between them. The CDR3 loop reads CASSYGQFGSYEQYF. The CDR3 nucleotides read TGTGCCAGCAGTTACGGACAATTCGGGAGCTACGAGCAGTACTTC.

DNA of the CDR3: TGCGCCAGCTCTAGACAGGGATCACCCCTCCACTTT. Its protein product is CASSRQGSPLHF. This chain links TRBV23-1 with TRBJ1-6, with 7 bases lining up with TRBD1. TRBV23-1 has ORF status, its function being uncertain. The CDR3 extends over 12 amino acids. With V trimmed by 8 bases and J by 10 bases, 5 bases remained unmatched.

The rearrangement uses TRBV6-1 and TRBJ2-7, with no clear D. This CDR3 is built from 15 residues. The germline CDR1 and CDR2 sequences are MNHNS and SASEGT. Trimming removed 2 bases from V and 4 bases from J, with 15 bases in between. The CDR3 bases are TGTGCCAGCAGTGAAATCGACTTTCCTCTGTACGAGCAGTACTTC. This codes for CASSEIDFPLYEQYF.

This rearrangement joins TRBV6-5 to TRBJ1-1, with TRBD1 matching 8 bases. Per the germline V gene, CDR1 is MNHEY and CDR2 is SVGAGI. J lost 11 bases, V lost 7 bases, and 15 bases had no gene match. CDR3 length: 14 residues. The CDR3 DNA follows: TGTGCCAGCACTGAGGACAGGGAAGCGGGAAAGGCTTTCTTT. Its protein is CASTEDREAGKAFF.

V gene TRBV25-1 combines with J gene TRBJ1-2, with D perhaps TRBD1 (6 bases). Between the trimmed V and J ends, which lost 4 bases and 7 bases, there was a span of 10 bases. Per the germline V gene, CDR1 is MGHDK and CDR2 is SYGVNS. This CDR3 region has 12 residues. DNA of the CDR3: TGTGCCAGCAGTGCCAGGGGAACTGGCTACACCTTC. Translating gives CASSARGTGYTF.

The CDR3 sequence: CASSLDRGTAFF. The CDR3, as DNA: TGTGCCAGCAGCTTGGACAGGGGGACGGCTTTCTTT. This chain connects TRBV5-4 to TRBJ1-1; TRBD1 aligns across 8 bases. This CDR3 comprises 12 residues. Germline V gene lookup returns CDR1 SGHNT and CDR2 YYREEE (reference sequence). V shed 0 bases, J shed 11 bases, and the junction held 3 bases outside the gene matches.

V usage is TRBV7-9 and J usage is TRBJ1-4, with D perhaps matching TRBD1 (5 bases). The germline V gene has CDR1 SEHNR and CDR2 FQNEAQ (reference sequence). The CDR3 runs 14 residues. V was cut by 4 bases and J by 8 bases, with 14 bases left in between. The CDR3 DNA reads TGTGCCAGCAGCTCCCAGGAGGGGATAGAAAAACTGTTTTTT. Its translation: CASSSQEGIEKLFF.

With regard to this clone: At one of its ends the junction is not consistent with the germline gene, which may arise from a read error. The chain joins TRBV6-1 to TRBJ2-6; D gene uncertain. The CDR3 is made up of 15 amino acids. Germline V gene lookup returns CDR1 MNHNS and CDR2 SASEGT. The CDR3 DNA is TGTGCCAGCAGGGAAGACAAACCCGGGGCCAACGTCCTGACTTTC. It codes for CASREDKPGANVLTF.

The chain couples TRBV4-2 to TRBJ2-7; unclear D gene. Germline values: CDR1 LGHNA, CDR2 YNFKEQ. This CDR3 has 16 residues. With 0 bases removed from V and 1 base from J, the gap between germline ends came to 13 bases. This CDR3 reads CASSQDQRLESYEQYF. In DNA, the CDR3 is TGTGCCAGCAGCCAAGACCAGAGGTTGGAGTCCTACGAGCAGTACTTC.

This chain connects TRBV27 to TRBJ2-1, with TRBD2 matching over 7 bases. The CDR3 spans 15 residues. Germline lookup yields CDR1 MNHEY and CDR2 SMNVEV (reference sequence). V dropped 3 bases and J dropped 2; count of bases not matched to a gene: 4. The CDR3 nucleotides read TGTGCCAGCAGTTTCGGAGCGGGGACCTACAATGAGCAGTTCTTC. As protein: CASSFGAGTYNEQFF.

V usage is TRBV6-1 and J usage is TRBJ1-4; TRBD1 agrees at 10 bases. After removal of 6 bases from V and 0 bases from J, the junction contained 1 base not matched to a gene. The germline V gene has CDR1 MNHNS and CDR2 SASEGT. The CDR3 extends over 15 amino acids. In DNA, the CDR3 is TGTGCCAGCAGGGACAGGGGGGCAACTAATGAAAAACTGTTTTTT. It encodes CASRDRGATNEKLFF.

The chain's CDR3 is CASSYFRVHGYTF. CDR3 DNA sequence: TGTGCCAGCAGTTACTTCAGGGTCCATGGCTACACCTTC. The rearrangement joins TRBV28 to TRBJ1-2; tentative D call: TRBD1 (5 bases). The length of the CDR3 is 13 residues. V was cut by 4 bases and J by 6 bases, with 12 bases left in between. CDR1 is MDHEN and CDR2 is SYDVKM in the germline V gene.

The genes are TRBV29-1 and TRBJ2-7; D may be TRBD2 (7 bases). Germline V gene lookup returns CDR1 SQVTM and CDR2 ANQGSEA. The CDR3 is 14 amino acids. V lost 4 bases and J lost 5, with 18 bases in between. The DNA of the CDR3 is TGCAGCGTTGGGATCGAGGGGGGGCCCAACGAGCAGTACTTC. This translates into CSVGIEGGPNEQYF.

The rearrangement links TRBV6-5 to TRBJ1-1, with 8 positions matching TRBD1. There are 15 residues in the CDR3. The V gene end was trimmed by 6 bases and the J gene end by 1 base; junction bases not matched to a gene: 7. Germline-derived CDR1 and CDR2 are MNHEY and SVGAGI. The CDR3 DNA is TGTGCCAGCAGGCGGAGACAGGGGACGAACACTGAAGCTTTCTTT. Amino acid sequence: CASRRRQGTNTEAFF.

The gene calls are TRBV7-9 and TRBJ1-3, with D possibly TRBD1 on 6 matching bases. Germline V gives CDR1 SEHNR, CDR2 FQNEAQ (reference sequence). With 6 bases removed from V and 4 bases from J, the gap between germline ends came to 10 bases. This CDR3 contains 13 residues. CDR3 residues: CASRRDRGNTIYF. The CDR3 DNA follows: TGTGCCAGCAGACGCGACAGGGGAAACACCATATATTTT.

The chain recombines TRBV6-4 with TRBJ2-2; 11 bases are a match to TRBD2. Germline V CDR1 and CDR2: MRHNA, SNTAGT. V gave up 6 bases and J gave up 4 bases; unmatched junction bases: 4. The CDR3 sequence is 15 residues long. CDR3 in DNA: TGTGCCAGCAGAACGACTAGCGGGGTCACCGGGGAGCTGTTTTTT. It codes for CASRTTSGVTGELFF.

CDR3 bases: TGTGCCAGCTCACCAGAGGGATTGTTGAACTATGGCTACACCTTC. It translates to CASSPEGLLNYGYTF. The chain combines TRBV18 with TRBJ1-2; D is unresolved. Germline V gene sequence: CDR1 KGHSH, CDR2 LQKENI. Between the trimmed V and J ends, which lost 2 bases and 2 bases, there was a span of 12 bases. This CDR3 is built from 15 residues.

The chain recombines TRBV7-6 with TRBJ2-2; 9 bases map to TRBD2. The CDR3 extends over 16 amino acids. Looked up from germline, CDR1 is SGHVS and CDR2 is FNYEAQ. Trimming removed 5 bases from V and 5 bases from J; junction bases left unmatched: 9. CDR3 region: CASSRVLAGDTGELFF. CDR3 in DNA: TGTGCCAGCAGCCGGGTGTTAGCGGGGGATACCGGGGAGCTGTTTTTT.